Listed below are T cell receptor beta chains from one sample, sequenced in a study of blood T cell repertoires in COVID-19. Profiled with immunoSEQ multiplex PCR; TCRdb holds only in-frame clones, not every one. This table has about 200,000 clones, about 93% appearing once. The sequencing sample was made of peripheral blood. These receptors all come from a man between 45 and 60 years old with acute or convalescent COVID-19. The CDR3 runs from the conserved cysteine through the conserved F or W. A D gene is named only where the DNA matches it firmly. Clone sizes are given selectively: once, few, many, or a class where the clone is expanded.

j_call clone_size v_call d_call cdr3_aa cdr3_nt
TRBJ1-1 NA TRBV7-2 NA CASRPAEGAEAFF TGTGCCAGCAGGCCTGCAGAGGGAGCTGAAGCTTTCTTT
TRBJ2-3 NA TRBV7-2 NA CASSYSGFSTDTQYF TGTGCCAGCAGCTATAGCGGTTTTAGCACAGATACGCAGTATTTT
TRBJ2-5 NA TRBV15 NA CATSGRLKETQYF TGTGCCACCAGCGGGAGACTGAAAGAGACCCAGTACTTC
TRBJ2-1 NA TRBV3-1/TRBV3-2 TRBD2 CASRRTSGSNEQFF TGTGCCAGCAGGCGGACTAGCGGGAGCAATGAGCAGTTCTTC
TRBJ1-6 NA TRBV28 TRBD1 CASSTGTAYNSPLHF TGTGCCAGCAGTACCGGGACAGCTTATAATTCACCCCTCCACTTT
TRBJ1-2 NA TRBV7-3 NA CASSLQAGSEWGYTF TGTGCCAGCAGTCTACAGGCTGGATCTGAATGGGGCTACACCTTC
TRBJ2-7 NA TRBV27 NA CASSWVGRRSEQYF TGTGCCAGCAGTTGGGTGGGCCGAAGGTCCGAGCAGTACTTC
TRBJ1-1 NA TRBV29-1 TRBD1 CSVLRQGVAEAFF TGCAGCGTTCTCCGACAGGGGGTGGCTGAAGCTTTCTTT
TRBJ2-5 NA TRBV27 NA CASSFNRAETQYF TGTGCCAGCAGTTTCAACAGAGCAGAGACCCAGTACTTC
TRBJ2-1 NA TRBV29-1 NA CSVGKHGGSYNEQFF TGCAGCGTCGGCAAACACGGGGGCTCCTACAATGAGCAGTTCTTC
TRBJ1-5 NA TRBV10-3 TRBD1 CATLTGTGAGQPQHF TGTGCCACTCTAACCGGGACAGGGGCCGGTCAGCCCCAGCATTTT
TRBJ2-7 NA TRBV6-5 TRBD1 CASSMTGSPYEQYF TGTGCCAGCAGTATGACAGGGAGTCCCTACGAGCAGTACTTC
TRBJ1-3 NA TRBV18 NA CASSPPPDLQLGGTIYF TGTGCCAGCTCACCTCCCCCGGACCTTCAATTGGGAGGCACCATATATTTT
TRBJ1-2 few TRBV5-1 NA CASSLGGLAMGYTF TGCGCCAGCAGCTTGGGGGGACTTGCTATGGGCTACACCTTC
TRBJ2-5 NA TRBV24-1 TRBD1 CATLPGDRGQETQYF TGTGCCACCCTCCCGGGGGACAGGGGCCAAGAGACCCAGTACTTC
TRBJ2-3 NA TRBV3-1/TRBV3-2 NA CASSQSFPGAGSTDTQYF TGTGCCAGCAGCCAAAGTTTCCCTGGGGCTGGGAGCACAGATACGCAGTATTTT
TRBJ1-1 NA TRBV9 TRBD1 CASSSPPTGGKTEAFF TGTGCCAGCAGCTCCCCCCCGACAGGGGGTAAGACTGAAGCTTTCTTT
TRBJ2-3 NA TRBV5-4 TRBD2 CASSFLAGGTDTQYF TGTGCCAGCAGCTTCCTAGCGGGGGGCACAGATACGCAGTATTTT
TRBJ1-2 NA TRBV7-2 NA CASSLALQAFYGYTF TGTGCCAGCAGCTTAGCCCTACAGGCGTTCTATGGCTACACCTTC
TRBJ1-2 NA TRBV6-1 TRBD1 CASSEWDRNINYGYTF TGTGCCAGCAGTGAATGGGACAGAAACATTAACTATGGCTACACCTTC
TRBJ2-2 NA TRBV7-2 NA CASSLASTGELFF TGTGCCAGCAGCTTAGCGAGCACCGGGGAGCTGTTTTTT
TRBJ2-2 NA TRBV6-4 NA CASSAQENTGELFF TGTGCCAGCAGTGCACAGGAGAACACCGGGGAGCTGTTTTTT
TRBJ1-1 NA TRBV4-1 NA CASSQAGGRTEAFF TGCGCCAGCAGCCAGGCGGGGGGGCGGACTGAAGCTTTCTTT
TRBJ1-5 NA TRBV25-1 NA CASSPGVHQPQHF TGTGCCAGCAGCCCGGGGGTTCACCAGCCCCAGCATTTT
TRBJ1-3 NA TRBV6-6 NA CASSYLQGPDTIYF TGTGCCAGCAGTTACTTACAGGGTCCGGACACCATATATTTT
TRBJ1-3 NA TRBV3-1/TRBV3-2 NA CASRPRERPGNTIYF TGTGCCAGCAGGCCCAGGGAAAGGCCTGGAAACACCATATATTTT
TRBJ2-7 NA TRBV29-1 TRBD2 CSVGHSGRAVYEQYF TGCAGCGTGGGCCATAGCGGGAGGGCCGTTTACGAGCAGTACTTC
TRBJ1-2 NA TRBV28 TRBD1 CASSLAEQGARYGYTF TGTGCCAGCAGTTTAGCGGAACAGGGGGCTCGGTATGGCTACACCTTC
TRBJ2-1 once TRBV6-5 TRBD1 CASKEGDRLYNEQFF TGTGCCAGCAAAGAAGGGGACAGACTATACAATGAGCAGTTCTTC
TRBJ1-1 NA TRBV6-2/TRBV6-3 NA CASSGTLNTEAFF TGTGCCAGCAGCGGGACTCTTAACACTGAAGCTTTCTTT
TRBJ2-5 NA TRBV19 TRBD1 CASSMDRVETQYF TGTGCCAGTAGTATGGACAGGGTTGAGACCCAGTACTTC
TRBJ2-1 once TRBV6-2/TRBV6-3 TRBD1 CASSYSSRTGAYNEQFF TGTGCCAGCAGTTACTCGAGTAGGACAGGGGCGTACAATGAGCAGTTCTTC
TRBJ2-2 NA TRBV7-2 NA CASSLGRGPFTGELFF TGTGCCAGCAGCTTAGGGCGGGGACCGTTCACCGGGGAGCTGTTTTTT
TRBJ2-6 NA TRBV7-2 NA CAGSGSSSGANVLTF TGTGCCGGCTCAGGGTCGAGCTCTGGGGCCAACGTCCTGACTTTC
TRBJ2-3 NA TRBV7-7 TRBD2 CASSLGREDTQYF TGTGCCAGCAGCTTAGGGCGGGAGGATACGCAGTATTTT
TRBJ2-1 few TRBV5-1 NA CASSPGGAGANNEQFF TGCGCCAGCAGCCCCGGAGGGGCGGGGGCGAACAATGAGCAGTTCTTC
TRBJ2-7 few TRBV2 TRBD2 CASSDLARLAAYYEQYF TGTGCCAGCAGCGACCTCGCTCGACTAGCGGCCTACTACGAGCAGTACTTC
TRBJ1-4 NA TRBV4-3 TRBD1 CASSQETGGSLLFF TGCGCCAGCAGCCAGGAAACAGGGGGCTCGTTACTGTTTTTT
TRBJ1-2 NA TRBV5-8 NA CASRIQRIGGYTF TGTGCCAGCAGAATTCAGCGAATTGGGGGCTACACCTTC
TRBJ2-2 NA TRBV6-5 NA CASSIRQVNTGELFF TGTGCCAGCAGTATTAGACAGGTGAACACCGGGGAGCTGTTTTTT
TRBJ2-7 NA TRBV6-2/TRBV6-3 NA CASSQRSGIYEQYF TGTGCCAGCAGTCAGCGCTCCGGGATCTACGAGCAGTACTTC
TRBJ2-3 NA TRBV5-5 NA CASSPGHSLSTDTQYF TGTGCCAGCAGCCCGGGACACAGTCTTAGCACAGATACGCAGTATTTT